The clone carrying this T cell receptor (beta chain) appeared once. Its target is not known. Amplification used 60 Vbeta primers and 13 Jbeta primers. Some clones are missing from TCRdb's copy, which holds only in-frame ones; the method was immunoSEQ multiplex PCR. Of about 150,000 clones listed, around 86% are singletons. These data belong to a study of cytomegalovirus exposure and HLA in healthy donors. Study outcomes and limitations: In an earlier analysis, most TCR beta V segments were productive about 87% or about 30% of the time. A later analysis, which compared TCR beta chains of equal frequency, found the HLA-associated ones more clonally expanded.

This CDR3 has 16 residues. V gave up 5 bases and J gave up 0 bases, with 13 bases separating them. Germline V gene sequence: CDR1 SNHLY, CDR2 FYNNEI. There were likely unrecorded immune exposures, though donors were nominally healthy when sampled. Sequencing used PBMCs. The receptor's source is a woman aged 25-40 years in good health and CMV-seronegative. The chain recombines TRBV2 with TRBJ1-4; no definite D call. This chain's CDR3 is CASSYGRGATNEKLFF. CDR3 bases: TGTGCCAGCAGTTACGGACGGGGAGCAACTAATGAAAAACTGTTTTTT.